The sequence of this T cell receptor beta chain was determined in a study of blood T cells in healthy people across ages. Primed by a sample-barcoded 5' primer and a J-beta primer mix, a second PCR proceeded for about 7 to 12 cycles. TCRdb re-called the 5' RACE reads through MiXCR, storing one row per CDR3 protein. The sample contains roughly 800,000 distinct CDR3 sequences, about 53% of which appear only once. V lost 7 bases and J 7 bases, leaving 16 bases between the germline ends. Germline V gives CDR1 SQVTM, CDR2 ANQGSEA. This CDR3 has 12 amino acids. Overall study findings and caveats: Comparison with aged donors showed that long-lived donors had more naive CD4+ cells and higher diversity.

This clonotype was found a few times. Its antigen is unidentified. Input material: blood. V usage is TRBV29-1 and J usage is TRBJ1-2, with a possible D match to TRBD1 (6 bases). This receptor was identified in a man older than 75 in good health. The CDR3 coding sequence is TGCAGCGCCTCTGGGGGGCTGGCTGGCTACACCTTC. Encoded protein: CSASGGLAGYTF.